This paragraph covers one T cell receptor (beta chain) sequence. Its specificity is unknown. Separate cDNA molecules each had unique molecular identifiers attached to them. TCRdb re-called the 5' RACE reads with MiXCR, one entry per CDR3 protein. In the table there are some 36,000 distinct CDR3 sequences, less than 7% of which are singletons. These data belong to a study of early T cells in non-severe SARS-CoV-2 infection. Study-wide background: The input, bulk RNA from unsorted whole blood, was sequenced, and chains were unpaired.

Overall study findings and caveats: Lookups in VDJdb leaned toward anti-spike CD8 responses and missed private and CD4 specificities.

Germline V gives CDR1 MNHNS, CDR2 SASEGT. CDR3 length: 12 residues. With 5 bases removed from V and 6 bases from J, the gap between germline ends came to 11 bases. This specimen was whole blood, taken at baseline. The source of this sequence is an adult who was a healthcare worker with PCR-confirmed SARS-CoV-2 infection or an uninfected control (not recorded which). V and J are TRBV6-1 and TRBJ2-7; D may be TRBD1 (6 bases). CDR3 residues: CASSQSRGEQYF. The CDR3 DNA follows: TGTGCCAGCAGTCAGAGCAGGGGCGAGCAGTACTTC.